This T cell receptor beta chain was captured in a study of cytomegalovirus exposure and HLA in healthy donors. The CDR3 totals 12 residues. Germline assignment: CDR1 SGHTA and CDR2 FQGNSA. Trimming cost V 1 base and J 11 bases, with 11 bases left between them. The PCR employed 60 Vbeta primers together with 13 Jbeta primers. Some clones are missing from TCRdb's copy, which holds only in-frame ones; the method was immunoSEQ multiplex PCR. The sample has 150,000 or so clones, just under 80% seen once; the top ten hold over 8%. The receptor comes from a young man in good health and CMV-seropositive. The sequencing sample was made of PBMCs. The V call is TRBV7-2, the J call TRBJ1-1; tentatively, D is TRBD1 (6 bases). This CDR3 reads CASSLETGRAFF. Written as DNA, the CDR3 is TGTGCCAGCAGCTTAGAGACAGGTCGGGCTTTCTTT.